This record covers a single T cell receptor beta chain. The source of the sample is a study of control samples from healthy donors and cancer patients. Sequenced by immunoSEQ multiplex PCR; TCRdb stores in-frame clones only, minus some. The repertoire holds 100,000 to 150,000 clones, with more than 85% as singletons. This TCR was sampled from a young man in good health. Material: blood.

The CDR3 nucleotides are TGCGCCAGCAGCCTGGGACGGGCACGGGAGCTAGCCAAAAACATTCAGTACTTC. It is translated as CASSLGRARELAKNIQYF. The genes are TRBV4-1 and TRBJ2-4; TRBD2 is a possible D gene (6 bases). The CDR3 is made up of 18 amino acids. Trimming removed 4 bases at V and 0 bases at J, with 19 bases between. Germline V CDR1 and CDR2: MGHRA, YSYEKL.